What follows are 13 T cell receptor beta chains derived from one specimen sequenced in a study of T cell changes during pregnancy in multiple sclerosis. The data were produced by immunoSEQ multiplex PCR, yet TCRdb's version contains in-frame clones alone and is incomplete. The data show under 50,000 clones, around 90% seen once. Sequencing was performed on CD4+ T cells from peripheral blood mononuclear cells, taken in the second trimester of pregnancy. These receptors all come from a female donor in good health, enrolled as a control in a pregnancy study.

The chain couples TRBV5-1 to TRBJ2-5; 8 nucleotides line up with TRBD1. Matching the DNA end better, TRBJ2-7 makes the J call doubtful. The germline CDR1 and CDR2 sequences are SGHRS and YFSETQ. CDR3 length: 15 amino acids. The CDR3 here is CASSEIGQGLGEQYF. The CDR3 nucleotides are TGCGCCAGCAGCGAGATCGGACAGGGCTTAGGCGAGCAGTACTTC.

CDR3 amino acids: CASSPPGLADTQYF. CDR3 coding DNA: TGTGCCAGCTCACCACCGGGACTAGCAGATACGCAGTATTTT. The J gene is TRBJ2-3, the V gene TRBV18, with 8 bases matching TRBD2. V lost 0 bases and J lost 4; bases outside the gene matches: 0. Germline V lookup: CDR1 KGHSH, CDR2 LQKENI. This CDR3 comprises 14 residues.

This clone was seen only once. J is TRBJ1-1 and V is TRBV6-6, with D unresolved. Germline lookup yields CDR1 MNHNY and CDR2 SVGAGI (reference sequence). V was pared by 5 bases and J by 1 base, with 11 bases between. This CDR3 has 14 amino acids. The CDR3 loop is CASSPPGGNTEAFF. The CDR3 nucleotides read TGTGCCAGCAGTCCTCCAGGTGGGAACACTGAAGCTTTCTTT.

The J gene is TRBJ2-5, the V gene TRBV5-8; TRBD2 might be the D (6 bases). CDR1 is SGHTS and CDR2 is YDEGEE in the germline V gene. The length of the CDR3 is 15 residues. The V end lost 4 bases, the J end lost 6 bases, and 19 bases lay between the germline ends. Here the CDR3 reads CASSITSTRRQTQYF. In nucleotides, the CDR3 is TGTGCCAGCAGCATTACTAGCACGCGGCGTCAGACCCAGTACTTC.

CDR3 nucleotide sequence: TGTGCCAGCTCACCACAAATAGCGGGGGGGCTGGCAGATACGCAGTATTTT. Protein sequence: CASSPQIAGGLADTQYF. The chain uses TRBV18 and TRBJ2-3; 11 bases map to TRBD2. CDR1 KGHSH and CDR2 LQKENI come from the germline V gene. V was clipped by 1 base and J by 4 bases; unmatched bases: 7. The CDR3 is 17 amino acids. The whole variable domain, filled in from reference TRBV18 and TRBJ2-3, reads NAGVMQNPRHLVRRRGQEARLRCSPMKGHSHVYWYRQLPEEGLKFMVYLQKENIIDESGMPKERFSAEFPKEGPSILRIQQVVRGDSAAYFCASSPQIAGGLADTQYFGPGTRLTVL.

The V call is TRBV19, the J call TRBJ1-5, with D possibly TRBD1 on 5 matching bases. V lost 7 bases to trimming and J lost 6 bases, with 16 bases between them. From germline, CDR1 is LNHDA and CDR2 SQIVND (reference sequence). The CDR3 covers 14 residues. CDR3 amino acids: CASMGWGVGQPQHF. Here the CDR3 DNA reads TGTGCCAGTATGGGGTGGGGGGTAGGTCAGCCCCAGCATTTT.

The chain is built from TRBV19 and TRBJ2-5, with TRBD1 identical over 7 bases. V dropped 5 bases and J dropped 4; count of bases not matched to a gene: 1. The CDR3 totals 12 residues. Germline values: CDR1 LNHDA, CDR2 SQIVND (reference sequence). The CDR3 nucleotides read TGTGCCAGTAGTCAGGGGGTAGAGACCCAGTACTTC. Translated, it gives CASSQGVETQYF.

This clone is a singleton in its sample. This sequence joins TRBV7-3 and TRBJ2-2, with D maybe TRBD2 (5 bases). V was trimmed by 5 bases and J by 5 bases, leaving 9 bases between them. CDR1 is SGHTA, CDR2 FQGTGA, per germline. The CDR3 is made up of 13 amino acids. The CDR3 region is CASSPEGTGELFF. The CDR3 coding sequence is TGTGCCAGCAGCCCCGAGGGAACCGGGGAGCTGTTTTTT.

The gene calls are TRBV7-2 and TRBJ2-3, with no clear D. CDR1 SGHTA and CDR2 FQGNSA come from the germline V gene. Trimming took 5 bases from V and 7 from J, leaving 13 bases between them. This CDR3 is built from 13 residues. The CDR3 protein is CASSHTPPNTQYF. The CDR3 DNA follows: TGTGCCAGCAGCCATACCCCCCCTAATACGCAGTATTTT.

The gene calls are TRBV7-8 and TRBJ1-2, with 10 bases identical to TRBD1. CDR3 size: 15 residues. The germline V gene encodes CDR1 SGHVS and CDR2 FQNEAQ. Trimming took 5 bases from V and 8 from J; bases not matched to a gene: 11. The CDR3 here is CASSQTGTGVTGYTF. The DNA of the CDR3 is TGTGCCAGCAGCCAAACCGGGACAGGGGTGACGGGCTACACCTTC.

This sequence joins TRBV18 and TRBJ2-5, with TRBD2 matching over 7 bases. The V gene's germline CDR1 is KGHSH and CDR2 LQKENI. The V gene end was trimmed by 1 base and the J gene end by 1 base; junction bases not matched to a gene: 6. This CDR3 region has 16 residues. CDR3 in amino acids: CASSPLSGVGQETQYF. In DNA, the CDR3 is TGTGCCAGCTCACCACTGAGCGGGGTTGGCCAAGAGACCCAGTACTTC.

This chain uses TRBV29-1 with TRBJ1-4; maybe TRBD1 (5 bases). V lost 4 bases to trimming and J lost 7 bases, with 13 bases between them. CDR3 length: 13 amino acids. The V gene's germline CDR1 is SQVTM and CDR2 ANQGSEA. The CDR3 nucleotides are TGCAGCGTTGTGGGGCAGGGCGGTGAAAAACTGTTTTTT. As protein: CSVVGQGGEKLFF.

This chain connects TRBV7-3 to TRBJ2-7, with 7 bases fitting TRBD1. V shed 5 bases and J 6 bases; nucleotides not matched to a gene: 10. The germline V gene encodes CDR1 SGHTA and CDR2 FQGTGA. This CDR3 is built from 14 residues. The CDR3 protein is CASSPDRALGEQYF. The CDR3 nucleotides read TGTGCCAGCAGCCCAGACAGGGCCCTGGGCGAGCAGTACTTC.